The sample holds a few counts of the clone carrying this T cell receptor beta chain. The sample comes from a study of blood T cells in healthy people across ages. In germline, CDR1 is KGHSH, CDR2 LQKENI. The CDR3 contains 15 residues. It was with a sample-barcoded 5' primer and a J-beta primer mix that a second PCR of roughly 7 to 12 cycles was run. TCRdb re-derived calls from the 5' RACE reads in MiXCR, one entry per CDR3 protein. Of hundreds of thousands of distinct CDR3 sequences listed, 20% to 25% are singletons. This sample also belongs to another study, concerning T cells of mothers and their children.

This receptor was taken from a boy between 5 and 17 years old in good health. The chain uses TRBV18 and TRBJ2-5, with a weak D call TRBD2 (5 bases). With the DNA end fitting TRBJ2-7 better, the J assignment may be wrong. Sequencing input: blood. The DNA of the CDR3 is TGTGCCAGCTCACCACCGGCGGGTGAGACCTACGAGCAGTACTTC. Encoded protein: CASSPPAGETYEQYF.